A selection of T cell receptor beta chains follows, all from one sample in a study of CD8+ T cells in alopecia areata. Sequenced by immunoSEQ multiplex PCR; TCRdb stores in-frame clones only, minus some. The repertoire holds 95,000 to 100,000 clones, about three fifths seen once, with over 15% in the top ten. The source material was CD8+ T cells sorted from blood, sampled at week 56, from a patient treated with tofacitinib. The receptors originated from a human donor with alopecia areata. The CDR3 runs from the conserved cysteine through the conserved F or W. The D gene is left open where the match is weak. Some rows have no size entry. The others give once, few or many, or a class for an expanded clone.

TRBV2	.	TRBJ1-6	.	TGTGCCAGCAGTGAAGTGAGGGTCTCCTATAATTCACCCCCCCACTTT	CASSEVRVSYNSPPHF
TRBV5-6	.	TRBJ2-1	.	TGTGCCAGCAGCCACAACAATGAGCAGTTCTTC	CASSHNNEQFF
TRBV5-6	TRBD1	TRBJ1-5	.	TGTGCCAGCAGCTTGGGACAGGGATCCAATCAGCCCCAGCATTTT	CASSLGQGSNQPQHF
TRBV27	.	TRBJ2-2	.	TGTGCCAGCAGTGGTTTCTACGGAGCTAACACCGGGGAGCTGTTTTTT	CASSGFYGANTGELFF
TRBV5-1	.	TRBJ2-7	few	TGCGCCAGCAGCTTCACGGCAGGGTCCTACGAGCAGTACTTC	CASSFTAGSYEQYF
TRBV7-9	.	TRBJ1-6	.	TGTGCCAGCAGCCCCTTAAGCTCCTATAATTCACCCCTCCACTTT	CASSPLSSYNSPLHF
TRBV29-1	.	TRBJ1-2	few	TGCAGCGAAGATGGCTACACCTTC	CSEDGYTF
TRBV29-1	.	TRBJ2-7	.	TGCAGCGTTGAAGCCCAGAGCTCCTACGAGCAGTACTTC	CSVEAQSSYEQYF
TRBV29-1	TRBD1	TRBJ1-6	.	TGCAGCGTTGAACGGAGGGGGCGAGAAGTTAATTCACCCCTCCACTTT	CSVERRGREVNSPLHF
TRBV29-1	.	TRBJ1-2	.	TGCAGCGTCGCACACGAAACTAACTATGGCTACACCTTC	CSVAHETNYGYTF